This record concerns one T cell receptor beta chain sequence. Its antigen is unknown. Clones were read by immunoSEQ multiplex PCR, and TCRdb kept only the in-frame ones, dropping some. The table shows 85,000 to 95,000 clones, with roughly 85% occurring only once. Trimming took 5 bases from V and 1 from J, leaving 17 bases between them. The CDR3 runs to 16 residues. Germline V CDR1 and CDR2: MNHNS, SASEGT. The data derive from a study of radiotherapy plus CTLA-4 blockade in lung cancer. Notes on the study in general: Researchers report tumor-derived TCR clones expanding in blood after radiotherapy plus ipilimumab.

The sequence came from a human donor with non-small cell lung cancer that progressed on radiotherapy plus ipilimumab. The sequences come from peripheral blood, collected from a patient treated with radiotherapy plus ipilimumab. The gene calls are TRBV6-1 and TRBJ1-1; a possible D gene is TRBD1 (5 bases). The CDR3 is CASSKGAQGANTEAFF. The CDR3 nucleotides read TGTGCCAGCAGTAAAGGGGCTCAAGGGGCGAACACTGAAGCTTTCTTT.